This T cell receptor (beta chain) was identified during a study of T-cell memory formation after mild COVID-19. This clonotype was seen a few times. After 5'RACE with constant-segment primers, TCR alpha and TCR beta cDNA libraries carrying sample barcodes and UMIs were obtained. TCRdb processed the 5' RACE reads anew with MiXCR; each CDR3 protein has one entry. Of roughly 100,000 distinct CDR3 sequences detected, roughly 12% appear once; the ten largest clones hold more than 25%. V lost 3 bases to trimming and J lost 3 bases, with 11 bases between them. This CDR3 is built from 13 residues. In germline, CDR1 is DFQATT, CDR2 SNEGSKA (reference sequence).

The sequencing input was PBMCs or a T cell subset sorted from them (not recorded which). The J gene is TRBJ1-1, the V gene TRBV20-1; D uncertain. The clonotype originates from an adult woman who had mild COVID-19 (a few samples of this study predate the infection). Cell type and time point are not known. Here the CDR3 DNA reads TGCAGTGCTAGGCACCTCACGGACACTGAAGCTTTCTTT. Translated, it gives CSARHLTDTEAFF.